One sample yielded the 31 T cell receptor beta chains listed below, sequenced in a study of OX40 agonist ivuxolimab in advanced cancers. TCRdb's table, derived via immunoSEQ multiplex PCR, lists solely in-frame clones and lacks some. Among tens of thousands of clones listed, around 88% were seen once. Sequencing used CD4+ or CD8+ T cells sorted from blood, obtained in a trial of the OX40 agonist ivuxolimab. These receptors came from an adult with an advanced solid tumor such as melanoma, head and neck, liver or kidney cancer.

CDR3 residues: CASSLGLAAQTQYF. The DNA for the CDR3 is TGTGCCAGCAGTTTAGGTCTAGCCGCACAGACCCAGTACTTC. The V gene is TRBV27, the J gene TRBJ2-5; D possibly corresponds to TRBD2 (5 bases). Germline assignment: CDR1 MNHEY and CDR2 SMNVEV (reference sequence). The CDR3 runs 14 residues. Trimming cost V 2 bases and J 6 bases, with 13 bases left between them.

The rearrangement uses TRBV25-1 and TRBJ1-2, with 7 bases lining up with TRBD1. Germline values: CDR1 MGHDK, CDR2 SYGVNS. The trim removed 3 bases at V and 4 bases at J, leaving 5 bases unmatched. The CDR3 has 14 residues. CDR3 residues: CASSDPGQLYGYTF. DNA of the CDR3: TGTGCCAGCAGTGACCCGGGACAGCTCTATGGCTACACCTTC.

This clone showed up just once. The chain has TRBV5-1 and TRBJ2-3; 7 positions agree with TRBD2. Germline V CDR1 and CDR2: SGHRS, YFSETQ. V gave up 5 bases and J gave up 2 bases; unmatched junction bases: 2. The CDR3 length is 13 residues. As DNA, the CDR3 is TGCGCCAGCAGTCAGCGGGACACAGATACGCAGTATTTT. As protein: CASSQRDTDTQYF. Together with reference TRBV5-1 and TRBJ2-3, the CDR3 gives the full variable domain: KAGVTQTPRYLIKTRGQQVTLSCSPISGHRSVSWYQQTPGQGLQFLFEYFSETQRNKGNFPGRFSGRQFSNSRSEMNVSTLELGDSALYLCASSQRDTDTQYFGPGTRLTVL.

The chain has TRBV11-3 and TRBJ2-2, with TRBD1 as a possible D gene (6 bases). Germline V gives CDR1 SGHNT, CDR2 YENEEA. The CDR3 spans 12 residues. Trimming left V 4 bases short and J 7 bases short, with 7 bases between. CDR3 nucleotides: TGTGCCAGCAGCTCGGACAGCGGGGAGCTGTTTTTT. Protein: CASSSDSGELFF.

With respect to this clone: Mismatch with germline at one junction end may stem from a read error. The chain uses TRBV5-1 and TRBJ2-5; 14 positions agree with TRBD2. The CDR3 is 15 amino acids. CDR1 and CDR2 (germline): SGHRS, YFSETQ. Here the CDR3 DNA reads TGCGCCAGCAGCCCAGGGACTAGCGGGAGTACGGGCCTGGACTTC. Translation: CASSPGTSGSTGLDF.

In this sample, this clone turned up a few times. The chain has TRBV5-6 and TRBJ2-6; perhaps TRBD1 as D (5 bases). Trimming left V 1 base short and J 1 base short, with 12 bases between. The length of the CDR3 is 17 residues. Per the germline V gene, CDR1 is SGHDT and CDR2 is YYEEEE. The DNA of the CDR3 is TGTGCCAGCAGCTTGAGCAGGGCCGGGTCTGGGGCCAACGTCCTGACTTTC. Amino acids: CASSLSRAGSGANVLTF.

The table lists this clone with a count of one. The CDR3: CSARDTDTQYF. CDR3 nucleotides: TGCAGTGCTAGGGACACAGATACGCAGTATTTT. The rearrangement links TRBV20-1 to TRBJ2-3; D is undetermined. The CDR3 spans 11 residues. Germline V gene lookup returns CDR1 DFQATT and CDR2 SNEGSKA (reference sequence). Trimming stripped 3 bases from V and 2 bases from J, with 3 bases between.

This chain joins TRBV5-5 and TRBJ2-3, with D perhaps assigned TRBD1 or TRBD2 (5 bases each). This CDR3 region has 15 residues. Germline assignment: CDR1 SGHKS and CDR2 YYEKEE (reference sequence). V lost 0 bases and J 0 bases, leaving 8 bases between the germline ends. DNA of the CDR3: TGTGCCAGCAGCTTGGTCGGGGCGAGCACAGATACGCAGTATTTT. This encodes CASSLVGASTDTQYF.

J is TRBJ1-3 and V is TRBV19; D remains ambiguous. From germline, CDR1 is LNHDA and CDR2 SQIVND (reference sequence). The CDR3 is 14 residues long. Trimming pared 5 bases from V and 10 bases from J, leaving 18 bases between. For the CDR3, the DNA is TGTGCCAGTAGTCTCGAGGTGGGGAGCTCAACCATATATTTT. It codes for CASSLEVGSSTIYF.

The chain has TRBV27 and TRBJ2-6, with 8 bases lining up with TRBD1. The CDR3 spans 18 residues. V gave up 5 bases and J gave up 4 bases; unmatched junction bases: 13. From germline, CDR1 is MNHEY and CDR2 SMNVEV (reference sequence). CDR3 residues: CASSPQSRDRTGANVLTF. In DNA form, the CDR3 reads TGTGCCAGCAGTCCGCAGTCCCGGGACAGGACCGGGGCCAACGTCCTGACTTTC.

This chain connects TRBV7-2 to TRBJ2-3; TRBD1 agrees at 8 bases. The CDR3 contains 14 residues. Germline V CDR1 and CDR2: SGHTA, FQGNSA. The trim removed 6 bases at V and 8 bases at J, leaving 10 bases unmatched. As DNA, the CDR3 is TGTGCCAGCAGTCCCGGACAGGGCGGCTTTACGCAGTATTTT. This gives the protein CASSPGQGGFTQYF.

CDR3 bases: TGTGCCAGCAGTTTGGGCAGGGGTGGGGAGACCCAGTACTTC. Protein product: CASSLGRGGETQYF. The J gene is TRBJ2-5, the V gene TRBV27; a weak D match, TRBD1 (6 bases). Germline CDR1 and CDR2: MNHEY and SMNVEV (reference sequence). The V gene lost 3 bases and the J gene lost 5 bases, with 13 bases spanning the gap. The CDR3 runs to 14 residues.

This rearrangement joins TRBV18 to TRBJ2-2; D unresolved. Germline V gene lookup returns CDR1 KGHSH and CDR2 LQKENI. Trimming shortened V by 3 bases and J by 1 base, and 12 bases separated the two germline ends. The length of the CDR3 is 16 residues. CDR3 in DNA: TGTGCCAGCTCACCTCGAAGAAGCGAGAACACCGGGGAGCTGTTTTTT. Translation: CASSPRRSENTGELFF.

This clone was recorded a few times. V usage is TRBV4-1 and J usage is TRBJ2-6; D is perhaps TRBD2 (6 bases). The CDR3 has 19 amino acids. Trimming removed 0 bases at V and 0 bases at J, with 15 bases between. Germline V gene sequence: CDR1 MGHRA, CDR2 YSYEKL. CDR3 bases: TGCGCCAGCAGCCAAGATTGGTTTGGGGGGAACTCTGGGGCCAACGTCCTGACTTTC. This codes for CASSQDWFGGNSGANVLTF.

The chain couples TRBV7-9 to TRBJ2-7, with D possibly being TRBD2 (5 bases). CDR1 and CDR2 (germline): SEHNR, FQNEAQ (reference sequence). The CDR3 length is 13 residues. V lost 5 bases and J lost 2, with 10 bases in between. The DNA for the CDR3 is TGTGCCAGCAGCCCTCCGGGGACCTACGAGCAGTACTTC. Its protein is CASSPPGTYEQYF.

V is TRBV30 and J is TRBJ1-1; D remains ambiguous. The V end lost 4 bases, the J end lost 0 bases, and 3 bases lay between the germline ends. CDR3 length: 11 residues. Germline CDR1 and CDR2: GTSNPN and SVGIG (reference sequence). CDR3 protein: CAWTVNTEAFF. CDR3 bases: TGTGCCTGGACGGTGAACACTGAAGCTTTCTTT. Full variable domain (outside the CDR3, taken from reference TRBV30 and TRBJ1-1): SQTIHQWPATLVQPVGSPLSLECTVEGTSNPNLYWYRQAAGRGLQLLFYSVGIGQISSEVPQNLSASRPQDRQFILSSKKLLLSDSGFYLCAWTVNTEAFFGQGTRLTVV.

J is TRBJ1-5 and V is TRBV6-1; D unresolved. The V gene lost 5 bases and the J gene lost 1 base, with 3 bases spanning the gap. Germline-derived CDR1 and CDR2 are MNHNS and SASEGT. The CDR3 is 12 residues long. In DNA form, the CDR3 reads TGTGCCAGCAGTCAGAGCAATCAGCCCCAGCATTTT. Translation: CASSQSNQPQHF.

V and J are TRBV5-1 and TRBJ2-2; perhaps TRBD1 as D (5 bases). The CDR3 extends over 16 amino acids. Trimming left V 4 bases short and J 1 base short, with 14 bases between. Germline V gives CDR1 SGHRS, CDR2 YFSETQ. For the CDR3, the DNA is TGCGCCAGCAGCATAACGTGGACAAAGAACACCGGGGAGCTGTTTTTT. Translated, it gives CASSITWTKNTGELFF.

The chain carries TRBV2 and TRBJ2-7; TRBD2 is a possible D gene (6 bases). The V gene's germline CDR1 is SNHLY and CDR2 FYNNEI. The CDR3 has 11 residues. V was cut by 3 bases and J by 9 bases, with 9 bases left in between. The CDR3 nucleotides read TGTGCCAGCAGTGAGGGGGGTGGGCAGTACTTC. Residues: CASSEGGGQYF.

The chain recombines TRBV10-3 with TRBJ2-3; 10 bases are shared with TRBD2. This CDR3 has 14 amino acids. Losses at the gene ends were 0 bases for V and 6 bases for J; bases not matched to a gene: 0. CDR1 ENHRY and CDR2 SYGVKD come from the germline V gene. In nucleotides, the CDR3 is TGTGCCATCAGTGAGTCGACTAGCGGGGATACGCAGTATTTT. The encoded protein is CAISESTSGDTQYF.

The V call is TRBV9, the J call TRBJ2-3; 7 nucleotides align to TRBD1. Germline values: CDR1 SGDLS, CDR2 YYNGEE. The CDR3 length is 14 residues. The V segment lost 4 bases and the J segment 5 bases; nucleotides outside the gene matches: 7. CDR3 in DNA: TGTGCCAGCAGCCCGGATCACAGGGGAGATACGCAGTATTTT. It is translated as CASSPDHRGDTQYF.

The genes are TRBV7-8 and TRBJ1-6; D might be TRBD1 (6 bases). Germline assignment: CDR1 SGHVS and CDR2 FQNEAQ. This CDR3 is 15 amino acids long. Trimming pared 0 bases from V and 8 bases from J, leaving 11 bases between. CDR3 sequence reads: CASSLAGQSHSPLHF. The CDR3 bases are TGTGCCAGCAGCTTAGCTGGACAGAGCCATTCACCCCTCCACTTT.

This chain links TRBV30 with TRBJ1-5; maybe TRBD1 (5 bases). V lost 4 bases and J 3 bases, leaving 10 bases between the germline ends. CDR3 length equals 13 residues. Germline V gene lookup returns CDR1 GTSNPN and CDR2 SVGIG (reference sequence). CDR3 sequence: CAWNQQDNQPQHF. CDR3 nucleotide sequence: TGTGCCTGGAACCAACAGGACAATCAGCCCCAGCATTTT. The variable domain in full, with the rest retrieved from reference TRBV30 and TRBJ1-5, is SQTIHQWPATLVQPVGSPLSLECTVEGTSNPNLYWYRQAAGRGLQLLFYSVGIGQISSEVPQNLSASRPQDRQFILSSKKLLLSDSGFYLCAWNQQDNQPQHFGDGTRLSIL.

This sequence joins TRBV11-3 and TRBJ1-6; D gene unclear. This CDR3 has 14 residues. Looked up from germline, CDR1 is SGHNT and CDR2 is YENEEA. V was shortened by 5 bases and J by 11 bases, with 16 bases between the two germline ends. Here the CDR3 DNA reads TGTGCCAGCAGCACCCACCCGGTCATGACACCCCTCCACTTT. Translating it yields CASSTHPVMTPLHF.

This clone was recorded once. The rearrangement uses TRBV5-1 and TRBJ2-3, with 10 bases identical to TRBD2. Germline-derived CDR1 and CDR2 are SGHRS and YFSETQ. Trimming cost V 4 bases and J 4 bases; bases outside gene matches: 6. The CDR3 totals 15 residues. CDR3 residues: CASSKRLAGSDTQYF. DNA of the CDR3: TGCGCCAGCAGCAAAAGACTAGCGGGTTCAGATACGCAGTATTTT.

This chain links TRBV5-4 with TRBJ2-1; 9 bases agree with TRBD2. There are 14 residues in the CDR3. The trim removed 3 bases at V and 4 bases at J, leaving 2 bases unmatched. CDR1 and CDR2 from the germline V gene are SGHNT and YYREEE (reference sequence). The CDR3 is CASSSTSGYNEQFF. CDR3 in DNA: TGTGCCAGCAGCTCGACTAGCGGTTACAATGAGCAGTTCTTC.

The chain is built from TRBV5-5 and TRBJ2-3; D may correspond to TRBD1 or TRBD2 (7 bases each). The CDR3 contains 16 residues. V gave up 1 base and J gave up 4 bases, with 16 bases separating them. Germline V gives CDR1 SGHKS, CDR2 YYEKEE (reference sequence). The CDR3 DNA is TGTGCCAGCAGCTTGCAAGGGGGCGGGAGTGCAGATACGCAGTATTTT. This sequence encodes CASSLQGGGSADTQYF. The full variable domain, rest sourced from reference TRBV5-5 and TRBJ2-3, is DAGVTQSPTHLIKTRGQQVTLRCSPISGHKSVSWYQQVLGQGPQFIFQYYEKEERGRGNFPDRFSARQFPNYSSELNVNALLLGDSALYLCASSLQGGGSADTQYFGPGTRLTVL.

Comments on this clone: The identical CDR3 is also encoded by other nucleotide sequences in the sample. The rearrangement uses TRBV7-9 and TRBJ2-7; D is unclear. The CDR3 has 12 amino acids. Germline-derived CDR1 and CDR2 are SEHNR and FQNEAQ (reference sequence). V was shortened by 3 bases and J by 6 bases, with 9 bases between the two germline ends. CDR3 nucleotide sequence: TGTGCCAGCAGCTTGGGTGTGGGCGAGCAGTACTTC. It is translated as CASSLGVGEQYF.

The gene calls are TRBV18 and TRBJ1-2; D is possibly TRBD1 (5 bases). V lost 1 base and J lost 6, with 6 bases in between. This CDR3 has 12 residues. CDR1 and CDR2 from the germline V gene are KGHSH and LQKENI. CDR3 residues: CASSPQTDGYTF. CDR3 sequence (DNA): TGTGCCAGCTCACCACAGACAGATGGCTACACCTTC.

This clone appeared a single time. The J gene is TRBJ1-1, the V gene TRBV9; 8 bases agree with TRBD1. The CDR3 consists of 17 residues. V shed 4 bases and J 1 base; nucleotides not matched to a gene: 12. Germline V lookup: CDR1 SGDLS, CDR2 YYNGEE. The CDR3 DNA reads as TGTGCCAGCAGCTTTTACCCAGGGGGCATTACGAACACTGAAGCTTTCTTT. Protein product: CASSFYPGGITNTEAFF. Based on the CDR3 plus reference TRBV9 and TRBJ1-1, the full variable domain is DSGVTQTPKHLITATGQRVTLRCSPRSGDLSVYWYQQSLDQGLQFLIQYYNGEERAKGNILERFSAQQFPDLHSELNLSSLELGDSALYFCASSFYPGGITNTEAFFGQGTRLTVV.

The CDR3 coding sequence is TGTGCCAGCAGTCAACACACCGGGACATCAGATACGCAGTATTTT. Protein product: CASSQHTGTSDTQYF. The V gene is TRBV27, the J gene TRBJ2-3; possible D gene TRBD1, 6 bases. The CDR3 totals 15 residues. Germline V CDR1 and CDR2: MNHEY, SMNVEV (reference sequence). V lost 5 bases to trimming and J lost 4 bases, with 16 bases between them.